A single sample is the source of the 26 T cell receptor beta chains below, sequenced in a study of T cell responses to AZD1222 COVID-19 vaccine. Produced via immunoSEQ multiplex PCR; TCRdb's table is partial and in-frame only. The repertoire has roughly 130,000 clones, about 91% of them found once; the top ten carry more than 2.5%. Sample: peripheral blood, taken on day 0 of AZD1222 vaccination. These receptors were obtained from an adult in good health.

The chain combines TRBV6-5 with TRBJ1-1; a possible D gene is TRBD1 (5 bases). This CDR3 is built from 14 residues. V shed 8 bases and J shed 5 bases, with 18 bases lying between them. Germline lookup yields CDR1 MNHEY and CDR2 SVGAGI. CDR3 residues: CASFRRLGQTEAFF. CDR3 DNA sequence: TGTGCCAGCTTCCGCCGGCTGGGGCAAACTGAAGCTTTCTTT.

J is TRBJ1-1 and V is TRBV19; D is possibly TRBD1 (6 bases). Trimming took off 6 bases at V and 0 bases at J, with 11 bases between the two ends. CDR1 and CDR2 (germline): LNHDA, SQIVND (reference sequence). There are 14 residues in the CDR3. The CDR3 nucleotides are TGTGCCAGTAGGATCAGGGGCATGAACACTGAAGCTTTCTTT. It codes for CASRIRGMNTEAFF.

The V call is TRBV7-2, the J call TRBJ1-1; D gene uncertain. The CDR3 runs 14 residues. Germline V lookup: CDR1 SGHTA, CDR2 FQGNSA. V lost 1 base, J lost 1 base, and 7 bases lay in between. CDR3: CASSLVWANTEAFF. The DNA of the CDR3 is TGTGCCAGCAGCTTAGTGTGGGCGAACACTGAAGCTTTCTTT.

The gene calls are TRBV19 and TRBJ2-7; the match to TRBD2 covers 10 bases. The ends lost 3 bases at V and 3 bases at J; junction bases unmatched: 8. Germline V gene sequence: CDR1 LNHDA, CDR2 SQIVND (reference sequence). There are 16 residues in the CDR3. CDR3 amino acids: CASSMGSSGSIYEQYF. CDR3 sequence (DNA): TGTGCCAGTAGTATGGGGTCTAGCGGGAGTATCTACGAGCAGTACTTC.

This clone was recorded once. The chain uses TRBV6-6 and TRBJ1-2, with a tentative D call TRBD1 (5 bases). V shed 8 bases and J shed 6 bases, with 16 bases lying between them. Germline V gives CDR1 MNHNY, CDR2 SVGAGI (reference sequence). This CDR3 is 13 amino acids long. The DNA for the CDR3 is TGTGCCAGCGGTAGGGGCGGATCGGATGGCTACACCTTC. Translating gives CASGRGGSDGYTF.

Written as DNA, the CDR3 is TGCGCCAGCAGCCAGATACTACCGGGGGCCGGGGGAGCTTTCTTT. Translating it yields CASSQILPGAGGAFF. The chain employs TRBV4-1 and TRBJ1-1; D is possibly TRBD1 (6 bases). In germline, CDR1 is MGHRA, CDR2 YSYEKL. The V end was cut by 3 bases, the J end by 10 bases, with 21 bases between. CDR3 length: 15 residues.

The chain is built from TRBV4-1 and TRBJ1-5, with no clear D. Germline V gene sequence: CDR1 MGHRA, CDR2 YSYEKL. There are 17 residues in the CDR3. V dropped 0 bases and J dropped 5 bases, with 17 bases sitting between them. CDR3 protein: CASSQDPRGGLHQPQHF. The CDR3 bases are TGCGCCAGCAGCCAAGACCCGCGAGGCGGCCTCCATCAGCCCCAGCATTTT.

The rearrangement joins TRBV29-1 to TRBJ2-7; possibly TRBD2 for D (5 bases). The CDR3 loop spans 12 amino acids. Germline values: CDR1 SQVTM, CDR2 ANQGSEA. V was pared by 4 bases and J by 2 bases, with 9 bases between. CDR3 in amino acids: CSVGAGPYEQYF. Here the CDR3 DNA reads TGCAGCGTTGGGGCGGGCCCCTACGAGCAGTACTTC.

The chain couples TRBV29-1 to TRBJ1-2, with 7 bases that match TRBD1. Per the germline V gene, CDR1 is SQVTM and CDR2 is ANQGSEA. The CDR3 has 13 residues. Trimming cost V 7 bases and J 7 bases; bases outside gene matches: 12. The CDR3 here is CSAGGRGSSGYTF. The CDR3 bases are TGCAGCGCTGGGGGCAGGGGGAGTAGTGGCTACACCTTC.

The rearrangement links TRBV5-1 to TRBJ2-3; D remains unclear. CDR3 length: 15 residues. CDR1 and CDR2 from the germline V gene are SGHRS and YFSETQ. V was shortened by 0 bases and J by 3 bases, with 11 bases between the two germline ends. In nucleotides, the CDR3 is TGCGCCAGCAGCTTGGCCCGTGCCTCGACAGATACGCAGTATTTT. Encoded protein: CASSLARASTDTQYF.

The genes are TRBV7-2 and TRBJ1-2; D is possibly TRBD1 (5 bases). CDR3 size: 15 residues. Germline V gene sequence: CDR1 SGHTA, CDR2 FQGNSA. V lost 1 base, J lost 3 bases, and 12 bases lay in between. In DNA form, the CDR3 reads TGTGCCAGCAGCTTAGGTGCGGGGCTAGACTATGGCTACACCTTC. It yields the protein CASSLGAGLDYGYTF.

This clone showed up just once. The V call is TRBV7-9, the J call TRBJ2-7; 9 bases agree with TRBD1. Germline CDR1 SEHNR, CDR2 FQNEAQ (reference sequence). The CDR3 spans 15 residues. J gave up 0 bases and V 6 bases, and 6 bases lay outside the gene matches. CDR3 nucleotide sequence: TGTGCCAGCAGTGGGACAGGGCTGCACTCCTACGAGCAGTACTTC. Residues: CASSGTGLHSYEQYF.

The chain uses TRBV7-6 and TRBJ2-7; D gene ambiguous. V was shortened by 4 bases and J by 5 bases, with 15 bases between the two germline ends. Germline assignment: CDR1 SGHVS and CDR2 FNYEAQ. This CDR3 has 14 amino acids. CDR3 sequence reads: CASSSRGGYHEQYF. The CDR3 nucleotides read TGTGCCAGCAGCTCCCGAGGCGGCTACCACGAGCAGTACTTC.

The genes are TRBV3-1 (or the pseudogene TRBV3-2) and TRBJ1-2, with D perhaps TRBD1 (5 bases). Germline loops: CDR1 LGHDT, CDR2 YNNKEL (reference sequence). The length of the CDR3 is 15 residues. V was shortened by 3 bases and J by 4 bases, with 15 bases between the two germline ends. The CDR3 sequence: CASSHRGAVGYGYTF. The CDR3 DNA is TGTGCCAGCAGCCATCGCGGGGCGGTAGGCTATGGCTACACCTTC.

The CDR3 DNA reads TGTGCCAGCAGCGTAGGTGGGGTTGCCTATGGCTACACCTTC. Its translation: CASSVGGVAYGYTF. V is TRBV9 and J is TRBJ1-2; D remains ambiguous. The CDR3 covers 14 residues. Germline V lookup: CDR1 SGDLS, CDR2 YYNGEE. V was cut by 0 bases and J by 4 bases, with 10 bases left in between.

The chain is built from TRBV5-1 and TRBJ2-5; TRBD2 might be the D (6 bases). The CDR3 consists of 14 residues. Trimming pared 6 bases from V and 1 base from J, leaving 13 bases between. The germline V gene encodes CDR1 SGHRS and CDR2 YFSETQ. CDR3 sequence: CASTLGDFQETQYF. The DNA of the CDR3 is TGCGCCAGCACCCTAGGGGACTTCCAAGAGACCCAGTACTTC.

This chain links TRBV27 with TRBJ2-1; the D gene is possibly TRBD1 (5 bases). The V end lost 6 bases, the J end lost 9 bases, and 12 bases lay between the germline ends. There are 12 residues in the CDR3. Germline V gene data show CDR1 as MNHEY and CDR2 as SMNVEV (reference sequence). The CDR3 reads CASREGVGEQFF. The CDR3 DNA reads TGTGCCAGCAGGGAAGGGGTCGGTGAGCAGTTCTTC.

The genes are TRBV29-1 and TRBJ2-5; 8 nucleotides align to TRBD2. The CDR3 is 13 amino acids. Germline CDR1 reads SQVTM; CDR2 reads ANQGSEA. Unmatched junction bases numbered 7, after V lost 6 bases and J lost 4 bases. The CDR3 protein is CSVGGRLVETQYF. The DNA for the CDR3 is TGCAGCGTAGGCGGGAGGTTGGTAGAGACCCAGTACTTC.

V gene TRBV11-3 combines with J gene TRBJ2-2; D is unresolved. Per the germline V gene, CDR1 is SGHNT and CDR2 is YENEEA. This CDR3 is 13 amino acids long. Trimming took off 3 bases at V and 6 bases at J, with 8 bases between the two ends. In nucleotides, the CDR3 is TGTGCCAGCAGCTTTCGAGTTGCCGGGGAGCTGTTTTTT. Protein: CASSFRVAGELFF.

The chain employs TRBV5-1 and TRBJ1-1; D is unresolved. CDR3 length: 15 amino acids. V was pared by 1 base and J by 1 base, with 11 bases between. The germline V gene encodes CDR1 SGHRS and CDR2 YFSETQ. The CDR3 spells CASSLNAVPNTEAFF. The CDR3 DNA reads TGCGCCAGCAGCTTGAATGCGGTCCCGAACACTGAAGCTTTCTTT.

The gene calls are TRBV19 and TRBJ1-5; D is unclear. The CDR3 loop spans 15 amino acids. CDR1 is LNHDA and CDR2 is SQIVND in the germline V gene (reference sequence). Trimming cost V 7 bases and J 0 bases, with 13 bases left between them. Here the CDR3 reads CASKGGRVSNQPQHF. The CDR3 DNA reads TGTGCCAGTAAAGGTGGACGGGTTAGCAATCAGCCCCAGCATTTT.

This rearrangement joins TRBV5-1 to TRBJ2-3, with 9 bases aligning to TRBD2. CDR1 is SGHRS and CDR2 is YFSETQ in the germline V gene. The CDR3 is made up of 14 amino acids. J was trimmed by 5 bases and V by 4 bases; bases with no gene match: 5. In DNA form, the CDR3 reads TGCGCCAGCAGCCTCTATAGCGGGGGAGATACGCAGTATTTT. Translating gives CASSLYSGGDTQYF.

The genes are TRBV3-1 (or the pseudogene TRBV3-2) and TRBJ2-3; 8 bases match TRBD1. V was pared by 4 bases and J by 3 bases, with 6 bases of the junction left unmatched. This CDR3 has 15 residues. CDR1 LGHDT and CDR2 YNNKEL come from the germline V gene (reference sequence). For the CDR3, the DNA is TGTGCCAGCAGCCCGCGACAGGGGAAGACAGATACGCAGTATTTT. It specifies CASSPRQGKTDTQYF.

This clone showed up just once. The V and J genes are TRBV25-1 and TRBJ2-7; D may correspond to TRBD1 or TRBD2 (6 bases each). Per the germline V gene, CDR1 is MGHDK and CDR2 is SYGVNS. The CDR3 has 14 residues. V lost 2 bases and J 9 bases, leaving 17 bases between the germline ends. The CDR3 bases are TGTGCCAGCAGTGAACCCGGGGGCCGGGTCGGGCAGTACTTC. It yields the protein CASSEPGGRVGQYF.

The chain has TRBV5-5 and TRBJ2-4; no firm D call. Trimming took off 3 bases at V and 9 bases at J, with 7 bases between the two ends. The CDR3 covers 11 residues. CDR1 is SGHKS, CDR2 YYEKEE, per germline (reference sequence). In DNA form, the CDR3 reads TGTGCCAGCAGCTCGGCTAGCATTCAGTACTTC. Its protein product is CASSSASIQYF.

This chain links TRBV2 with TRBJ2-5, with D perhaps matching TRBD1 (5 bases). Trimming removed 7 bases at V and 1 base at J, with 16 bases between. Per germline, CDR1 SNHLY and CDR2 FYNNEI. The CDR3 totals 15 residues. CDR3 coding DNA: TGTGCCAGCATATTAGGGGCTTTTGTCCAAGAGACCCAGTACTTC. This gives the protein CASILGAFVQETQYF.